Here is one T cell receptor (beta chain) with its context. Its recognized antigen is unknown. No much larger clone exists at a distance of one base, and base qualities are not known. The library relied on the immunoSEQ multiplex PCR assay. DNA was isolated with Qiagen DNeasy or QIAamp micro DNA kits and TCRB sequenced with the Adaptive Biotechnology human TCRB sequencing kit. Sequencing of TCRB libraries was performed on an Illumina MiSeq. In the source study's methods: The kit provider's software was used to analyze TCRB sequence data, and Fisher's exact test was applied to assess tumor enrichment of clonotype templates. TCRdb's version of the immuneACCESS table is confined to in-frame rearrangements and falls short of the full clone set. An unresolved V gene accounts for under half of the shortfall where checked; the remainder is of unknown origin. V and J calls and clone size follow that table, whereas D and trimming were derived from the DNA. The sample has some 1,200 clones on record, about three fifths of them singletons. The leading ten clones occupy approximately 68% of the sample.

The sample is drawn from a study of CD4 T cells in lung cancer (dated by TCRdb to between 2018 and 2020). For the study in its entirety: In the study, blood T cells of NSCLC patients were screened for responses to candidate mutation-encoded neoepitopes, and neoantigen-specific CD4+ T-cell clones and TCRs were isolated. The patients who underwent resection had lung adenocarcinoma or squamous cell carcinoma, were aged 60 to 69 when blood was donated, and were mostly former smokers. Treatments received by the patients before blood donation included platinum chemotherapy, and some patients received nivolumab or pembrolizumab. TCRB deep sequencing tracked the frequency of neoantigen-specific clonotypes in tumor resections, non-adjacent lung and cultured T-cell products. Study-wide conclusions, independent of this receptor: Rather than memory responses to the cancer, some blood-derived responses might reflect cross-reactivity or in vitro priming of naive T cells.

Over roughly 35 days, tumor-infiltrating lymphocyte cultures were grown in high-dose IL2 (approximately 6,600 U/mL) from roughly 6-11 tumor fragments. Material for sequencing was cultured cells derived from lung. This TCR was sampled from a woman aged 55-70 years with non-small cell lung cancer.

The CDR3 reads CASSLTGVNTEAFF. The DNA sequence is as follows: TGTGCCAGCAGCCTCACAGGGGTCAACACTGAAGCTTTCTTT. Recombination linked TRBV5-6 to TRBJ1-1; 7 nucleotides in the junction match TRBD1. The germline V gene encodes CDR1 SGHDT and CDR2 YYEEEE. There are 14 amino acids in the CDR3, from cysteine to phenylalanine inclusive. CDR3 DNA is the only sequence kept; it has 42 bases, read in frame from the first base. Compared with germline, V lacks 4 bases and J lacks 2 bases; bases without a gene match: 5.